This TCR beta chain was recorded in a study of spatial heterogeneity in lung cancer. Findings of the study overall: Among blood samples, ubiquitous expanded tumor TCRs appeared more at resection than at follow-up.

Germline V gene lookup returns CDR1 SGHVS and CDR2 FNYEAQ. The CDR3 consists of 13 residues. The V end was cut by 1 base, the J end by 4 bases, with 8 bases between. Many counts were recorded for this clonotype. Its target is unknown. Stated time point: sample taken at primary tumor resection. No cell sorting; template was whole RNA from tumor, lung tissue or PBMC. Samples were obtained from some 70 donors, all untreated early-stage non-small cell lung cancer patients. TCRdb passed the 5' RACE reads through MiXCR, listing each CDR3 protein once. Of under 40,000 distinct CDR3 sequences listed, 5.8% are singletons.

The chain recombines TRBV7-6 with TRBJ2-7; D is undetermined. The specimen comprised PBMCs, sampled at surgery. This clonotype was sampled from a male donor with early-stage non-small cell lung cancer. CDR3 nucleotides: TGTGCCAGCAGCTTAGGAAGGCTGTACGAGCAGTACTTC. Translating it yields CASSLGRLYEQYF.